The clone carrying this TCR beta chain was observed at least ten times. Using unique molecular identifiers, the investigators prepared the TCRbeta library. One entry per CDR3 protein results from TCRdb running MiXCR on the PCR reads. The sample has around 200,000 distinct CDR3 sequences, approximately 7% seen once. Looked up from germline, CDR1 is SGHRS and CDR2 is YFSETQ. The CDR3 length is 14 residues. V was cut by 2 bases and J by 4 bases, with 13 bases left in between. The data were taken from a study of T-cell reconstitution after alpha-beta-depleted transplantation in children. Sample: PBMCs from the stem cell graft donor, taken from the stem cell graft. This sequence originates from a human donor who donated a stem cell graft to a child with Wiskott-Aldrich syndrome. This rearrangement joins TRBV5-1 to TRBJ2-7, with D possibly being TRBD2 (7 bases). The CDR3 region is CASSFRGAPYEQYF. CDR3 nucleotides: TGCGCCAGCAGCTTCCGGGGGGCTCCATACGAGCAGTACTTC.